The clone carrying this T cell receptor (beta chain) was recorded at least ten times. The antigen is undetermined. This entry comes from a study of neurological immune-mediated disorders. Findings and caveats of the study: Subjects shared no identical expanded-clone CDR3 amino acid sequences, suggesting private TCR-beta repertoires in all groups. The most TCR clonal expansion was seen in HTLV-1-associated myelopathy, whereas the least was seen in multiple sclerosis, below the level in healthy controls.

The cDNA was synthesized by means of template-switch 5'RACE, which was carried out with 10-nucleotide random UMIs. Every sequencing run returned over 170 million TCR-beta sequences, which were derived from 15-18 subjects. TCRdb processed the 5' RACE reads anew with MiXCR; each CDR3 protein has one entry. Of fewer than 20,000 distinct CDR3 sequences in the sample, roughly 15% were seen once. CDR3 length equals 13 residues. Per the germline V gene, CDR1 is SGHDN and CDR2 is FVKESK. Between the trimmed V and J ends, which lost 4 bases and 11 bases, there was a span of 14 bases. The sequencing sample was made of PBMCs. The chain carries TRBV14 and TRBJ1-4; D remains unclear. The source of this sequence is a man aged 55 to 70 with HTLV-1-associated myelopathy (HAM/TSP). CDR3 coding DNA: TGTGCCAGCAGCCTTGGCGGGAGTGCCAAACTGTTTTTT. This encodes CASSLGGSAKLFF.